Listed below are T cell receptor beta chains from one sample, sequenced in a study of Tregs in tolerant kidney transplant recipients. Measured with immunoSEQ multiplex PCR; TCRdb has only the in-frame clones, and not every one. The table lists approximately 65,000 clones, over 80% of them singletons. Sequenced sample: CD4+ T cells from blood. All receptors derive from a human donor in good health. The CDR3 runs from the conserved cysteine through the conserved F or W. Expanded clones get a size class; other rows say once, few or many, or leave the size out.

V	J	size	CDR3
TRBV18	TRBJ2-7	NA	CASSQNRALSSYEQYF
TRBV10-2	TRBJ1-3	NA	CASSEDGARPIYF
TRBV7-8	TRBJ2-7	NA	CASSLFGNGRPTRDRGSYEQYF
TRBV7-2	TRBJ1-2	NA	CASSQGQGAIGYTF
TRBV7-2	TRBJ1-1	NA	CASSLTVGNTEAFF
TRBV5-4	TRBJ2-5	NA	CASSLSRFSSQYF
TRBV14	TRBJ1-6	few	CASSRRMNSPLHF
TRBV7-8	TRBJ1-2	NA	CASSPRARRPNYGYTF
TRBV29-1	TRBJ2-3	few	CSVALLGPDTQYF
TRBV28	TRBJ2-7	NA	CASISAGTYEQYF
TRBV19	TRBJ1-1	NA	CASSGQGVYGTEAFF
TRBV19	TRBJ1-5	NA	CASSPRRGRKVGQPQHF
TRBV30	TRBJ1-5	NA	CAWSGGVNQPQHF
TRBV6-5	TRBJ2-5	NA	CASSWRQGFETQYF
TRBV28	TRBJ1-1	NA	CASSLGSQTAFF
TRBV7-9	TRBJ2-1	NA	CASNQGAERGPFF
TRBV5-4	TRBJ2-1	NA	CASSLGQGAYNEQFF
TRBV5-6	TRBJ2-7	NA	CASSFSSGEQYF
TRBV19	TRBJ1-2	NA	CASSIRRSDQTNYGYTF
TRBV18	TRBJ1-3	once	CASSPPGRASGNTIYF
TRBV11-3	TRBJ2-1	NA	CASSTSLAATYNEQFF
TRBV14	TRBJ2-7	NA	CASSVGLVQYF
TRBV29-1	TRBJ2-5	NA	CSVEAGRKETQYF
TRBV4-3	TRBJ2-7	NA	CASSQDGRGPYEQYF
TRBV9	TRBJ1-2	few	CASSISGVLGGRRNYGYTF
TRBV27	TRBJ2-7	NA	CASSFQQDYSYEQYF
TRBV4-1	TRBJ2-3	NA	CASTQIGLLGKRGTQYF
TRBV29-1	TRBJ2-6	NA	CGGGVSGANVLTF
TRBV10-3	TRBJ2-7	NA	CAISESGRQYF
TRBV4-2	TRBJ1-3	NA	CASSKGLTHSGNTIYF
TRBV5-4	TRBJ1-6	NA	CASSLDSSYNSPLHF
TRBV5-1	TRBJ1-6	NA	CASSSSTGLYSPLHF
TRBV2	TRBJ1-1	NA	CASRLTGMNTEAFF
TRBV7-2	TRBJ2-5	NA	CASSLGPETQYF
TRBV5-1	TRBJ2-7	medium-sized	CASSFGTGDGEQYF
TRBV9	TRBJ1-2	NA	CASTLTGASYGYTF
TRBV6-6	TRBJ2-7	NA	CASTHGSESYEQYF
TRBV5-1	TRBJ2-7	NA	CASGTSGGDEQYF
TRBV6-5	TRBJ2-7	few	CASSLQGRLLGEQYF
TRBV5-6	TRBJ1-5	few	CASSLGGQGEQPQHF
TRBV28	TRBJ2-1	NA	CASYPRRIPLNEQFF
TRBV6-1	TRBJ2-3	NA	CASAYTGGGDTQYF
TRBV2	TRBJ2-7	NA	CASSLTGKEQYF
TRBV7-3	TRBJ2-7	NA	CASSLMAGGREQYF
TRBV11-3	TRBJ2-5	few	CASSFSGKETQYF
TRBV11-2	TRBJ2-3	NA	CASSPGVKDTQYF
TRBV13	TRBJ2-3	NA	CASSLRSGGADTQYF
TRBV7-8	TRBJ2-7	NA	CASSPRGGIRYEQYF
TRBV28	TRBJ1-2	once	CASSFDRGQYGYTF
TRBV4-1	TRBJ2-2	few	CASSQDRGGTGELFF
TRBV4-3	TRBJ2-3	NA	CASSHRLVDTQYF